These 23 T cell receptor beta chains originate from one sample sequenced in a study of blood T cell repertoires in COVID-19. The table came from immunoSEQ multiplex PCR; TCRdb's copy has only in-frame clones and leaves some out. The sample lists tens of thousands of clones, roughly 85% seen once, with more than 15% in the top ten. The material sequenced was peripheral blood. These receptors came from a woman of 80 years or more with acute or convalescent COVID-19.

The rearrangement links TRBV19 to TRBJ2-1; D may be TRBD2 (7 bases). Germline V gene sequence: CDR1 LNHDA, CDR2 SQIVND (reference sequence). Trimming removed 6 bases from V and 2 bases from J, with 17 bases in between. The CDR3 runs to 16 residues. DNA of the CDR3: TGTGCCAGTAGCCAAGTGGACGGGGGGCCCTACAATGAGCAGTTCTTC. As protein: CASSQVDGGPYNEQFF. Based on the CDR3 plus reference TRBV19 and TRBJ2-1, the full variable domain is DGGITQSPKYLFRKEGQNVTLSCEQNLNHDAMYWYRQDPGQGLRLIYYSQIVNDFQKGDIAEGYSVSREKKESFPLTVTSAQKNPTAFYLCASSQVDGGPYNEQFFGPGTRLTVL.

The chain joins TRBV2 to TRBJ1-5; the D is unclear. The length of the CDR3 is 14 residues. V shed 3 bases and J shed 0 bases, with 6 bases lying between them. Germline V gene sequence: CDR1 SNHLY, CDR2 FYNNEI. The CDR3 DNA reads TGTGCCAGCAGTGACAGAAATAGCAATCAGCCCCAGCATTTT. This sequence encodes CASSDRNSNQPQHF.

This chain links TRBV5-1 with TRBJ2-3; D is uncertain. Trimming stripped 4 bases from V and 3 bases from J, with 12 bases between. CDR3 length: 14 amino acids. Germline CDR1 reads SGHRS; CDR2 reads YFSETQ. The CDR3, as DNA: TGCGCCAGCAGCATCGAAGCATCGACAGATACGCAGTATTTT. Translated: CASSIEASTDTQYF.

V and J are TRBV5-1 and TRBJ2-5; the match to TRBD2 covers 7 bases. The germline V gene encodes CDR1 SGHRS and CDR2 YFSETQ. With 0 bases clipped from V and 2 bases from J, the junction kept 1 base outside the gene matches. This CDR3 has 14 residues. As DNA, the CDR3 is TGCGCCAGCAGCTTGGCCGGGGGGCAAGAGACCCAGTACTTC. It codes for CASSLAGGQETQYF.

The chain recombines TRBV3-1 (or the pseudogene TRBV3-2) with TRBJ2-1; D gene unclear. Germline V gives CDR1 LGHDT, CDR2 YNNKEL (reference sequence). V was trimmed by 4 bases and J by 2 bases, leaving 3 bases between them. There are 12 residues in the CDR3. CDR3 nucleotide sequence: TGTGCCAGCAGCCTTACCTACAATGAGCAGTTCTTC. This gives the protein CASSLTYNEQFF.

V and J are TRBV6-5 and TRBJ1-6; D is unresolved. Germline-derived CDR1 and CDR2 are MNHEY and SVGAGI. Deletions cut 6 bases from V and 8 bases from J, with 8 bases between. The CDR3 runs to 12 residues. The DNA of the CDR3 is TGTGCCAGCAGCCTAATAGATTCACCCCTCCACTTT. This encodes CASSLIDSPLHF.

This chain joins TRBV7-2 and TRBJ1-2, with 9 bases fitting TRBD1. The CDR3 totals 16 residues. Unmatched junction bases numbered 9, after V lost 5 bases and J lost 2 bases. Germline V gene sequence: CDR1 SGHTA, CDR2 FQGNSA. In nucleotides, the CDR3 is TGTGCCAGCAGCAAGACAGGGGGAAACTTAAACTATGGCTACACCTTC. Residues: CASSKTGGNLNYGYTF.

The genes are TRBV28 and TRBJ1-3; D possibly corresponds to TRBD1 (6 bases). This CDR3 is 14 amino acids long. In germline, CDR1 is MDHEN, CDR2 SYDVKM. V shed 6 bases and J shed 3 bases, with 12 bases lying between them. CDR3 sequence reads: CASRKQGSGNTIYF. The CDR3 DNA is TGTGCCAGCAGAAAGCAGGGGAGTGGAAACACCATATATTTT.

This chain joins TRBV7-2 and TRBJ1-3; unclear D gene. V gave up 5 bases and J gave up 0 bases, with 11 bases separating them. Germline V gene lookup returns CDR1 SGHTA and CDR2 FQGNSA. This CDR3 is 15 amino acids long. The CDR3 protein is CASSPQFSSGNTIYF. CDR3 nucleotides: TGTGCCAGCAGCCCACAGTTCTCCTCTGGAAACACCATATATTTT.

The CDR3 sequence: CAGQKSPSTGAKNIQYF. In nucleotides, the CDR3 is TGTGCCGGACAAAAATCCCCCTCTACAGGGGCCAAAAACATTCAGTACTTC. The chain employs TRBV27 and TRBJ2-4; tentative D call: TRBD1 (6 bases). This CDR3 has 17 residues. Trimming removed 11 bases from V and 1 base from J, with 24 bases in between. CDR1 MNHEY and CDR2 SMNVEV come from the germline V gene (reference sequence).

V and J are TRBV9 and TRBJ1-1; D is undetermined. In germline, CDR1 is SGDLS, CDR2 YYNGEE. The CDR3 is made up of 16 amino acids. V lost 4 bases and J 0 bases, leaving 16 bases between the germline ends. CDR3 nucleotide sequence: TGTGCCAGCAGCCCCCGCCTGGGAGGATTGAACACTGAAGCTTTCTTT. Amino acids: CASSPRLGGLNTEAFF.

The chain has TRBV24-1 and TRBJ1-5; D possibly corresponds to TRBD1 (6 bases). V lost 4 bases and J 8 bases, leaving 14 bases between the germline ends. Per the germline V gene, CDR1 is KGHDR and CDR2 is SFDVKD. The CDR3 runs to 14 residues. CDR3 sequence reads: CATSDPTGSKPQHF. The CDR3 DNA sequence: TGTGCCACCAGTGACCCTACAGGGTCCAAGCCCCAGCATTTT.

This clone was counted a single time. CDR3 in amino acids: CASTAGTSVSDTQYF. The CDR3 DNA reads as TGTGCCAGCACCGCCGGGACTAGCGTCTCAGATACGCAGTATTTT. The rearrangement uses TRBV6-5 and TRBJ2-3; 10 nucleotides line up with TRBD2. The CDR3 length is 15 residues. With 7 bases clipped from V and 4 bases from J, the junction kept 8 bases outside the gene matches. The germline V gene encodes CDR1 MNHEY and CDR2 SVGAGI.

The rearrangement links TRBV10-3 to TRBJ1-2; the D gene is possibly TRBD1 (5 bases). Germline lookup yields CDR1 ENHRY and CDR2 SYGVKD. Trimming removed 6 bases from V and 9 bases from J, with 14 bases in between. This CDR3 has 12 amino acids. The CDR3 region has the DNA TGTGCCATCAGCCCGGGGGAAGGGAGCTACACCTTC. Its translation: CAISPGEGSYTF.

This clone was counted only a few times. The J gene is TRBJ1-1, the V gene TRBV2, with D unclear. CDR3 size: 11 residues. V lost 4 bases to trimming and J lost 5 bases, with 5 bases between them. CDR1 SNHLY and CDR2 FYNNEI come from the germline V gene. In DNA, the CDR3 is TGTGCCAGCAGTGTTCTGACTGAAGCTTTCTTT. This encodes CASSVLTEAFF.

The CDR3 region is CASSADRVSTDTQYF. CDR3 bases: TGTGCCAGTAGCGCTGACAGGGTCTCGACAGATACGCAGTATTTT. The chain has TRBV19 and TRBJ2-3; TRBD1 matches 7 bases. CDR3 length: 15 amino acids. Germline CDR1 reads LNHDA; CDR2 reads SQIVND (reference sequence). J gave up 3 bases and V 6 bases, and 9 bases lay outside the gene matches.

The rearrangement uses TRBV19 and TRBJ1-1, with 8 positions matching TRBD1. CDR1 and CDR2 (germline): LNHDA, SQIVND (reference sequence). The CDR3 runs 16 residues. The ends lost 5 bases at V and 1 base at J; junction bases unmatched: 9. In DNA form, the CDR3 reads TGTGCCAGTAGTCAAATTACAGGGGGGCCGAACACTGAAGCTTTCTTT. Its protein is CASSQITGGPNTEAFF.

The V call is TRBV4-3, the J call TRBJ1-6; 10 bases align to TRBD1. J lost 9 bases, V lost 1 base, and 3 bases had no gene match. This CDR3 region has 15 residues. Germline V gene lookup returns CDR1 LGHNA and CDR2 YSLEER. Here the CDR3 reads CASSQVGTGASPLHF. The CDR3 DNA reads as TGCGCCAGCAGCCAAGTTGGGACAGGGGCTTCACCCCTCCACTTT.

The CDR3 bases are TGTGCCAGTAGTCTACAGGGCCCGAATGAAAAACTGTTTTTT. Translation: CASSLQGPNEKLFF. V is TRBV19 and J is TRBJ1-4; possible D gene TRBD1, 6 bases. V was cut by 5 bases and J by 5 bases, with 12 bases left in between. Germline CDR1 and CDR2: LNHDA and SQIVND (reference sequence). CDR3 length equals 14 residues.

This chain uses TRBV28 with TRBJ1-1, with D unclear. Trimming stripped 2 bases from V and 5 bases from J, with 12 bases between. The CDR3 consists of 14 residues. Germline CDR1 and CDR2: MDHEN and SYDVKM. This CDR3 is CASSLELTSTEAFF. The DNA for the CDR3 is TGTGCCAGCAGTTTAGAGTTGACATCTACTGAAGCTTTCTTT.

The chain joins TRBV6-5 to TRBJ1-6; possibly TRBD1 for D (5 bases). Germline CDR1 is MNHEY and CDR2 is SVGAGI. With 2 bases removed from V and 7 bases from J, the gap between germline ends came to 15 bases. The CDR3 length is 16 residues. The CDR3: CASSYGGGRGNSPLHF. The CDR3 nucleotides are TGTGCCAGCAGTTACGGAGGAGGGCGGGGGAATTCACCCCTCCACTTT.

The CDR3 sequence: CASSLSGGPYEQYF. The CDR3, as DNA: TGTGCCAGCAGCCTTAGCGGGGGCCCCTACGAGCAGTACTTC. This rearrangement joins TRBV9 to TRBJ2-7; the match to TRBD2 covers 9 bases. The CDR3 runs to 14 residues. V was pared by 4 bases and J by 2 bases, with 4 bases of the junction left unmatched. Germline values: CDR1 SGDLS, CDR2 YYNGEE.

With regard to this clone: The identical CDR3 is also encoded by other nucleotide sequences in the sample. The chain recombines TRBV19 with TRBJ1-5, with TRBD1 as a possible D gene (6 bases). The germline gives CDR1 LNHDA, CDR2 SQIVND (reference sequence). V was cut by 4 bases and J by 2 bases, with 9 bases left in between. The CDR3 runs to 14 residues. The DNA of the CDR3 is TGTGCCAGTAGTACGACAGGCGGCAATCAGCCCCAGCATTTT. Translating gives CASSTTGGNQPQHF.